These T cell receptor beta chains were read from a single sample in a study of naive and memory T cell subsets. TCRdb passed the UMI-ligation and nested PCR reads through MiXCR, listing each CDR3 protein once. The sample holds tens of thousands of distinct CDR3 sequences, around 6% seen once. The material was skin, obtained from a tuberculin skin test site. Source of these receptors: an adult in good health. Each CDR3 is given with its conserved first and last residue.

v_gene,j_gene,CDR3aa
TRBV12-5,TRBJ2-5,CASGPGQEYQETQYF
TRBV11-1,TRBJ2-1,CASTGTSGSYNEQFF
TRBV6-5,TRBJ2-1,CASSYTASGSGGNEQFF
TRBV30,TRBJ2-1,CAWNPGQGSNEQFF
TRBV20-1,TRBJ2-7,CSALFQAGGEQYF
TRBV28,TRBJ2-7,CASSRGPYDEQYF
TRBV19,TRBJ2-1,CASSIGRVGEQFF
TRBV20-1,TRBJ2-1,CSARSLGGNEQFF
TRBV6-5,TRBJ1-2,CASSYGVDYGYTF
TRBV6-6,TRBJ2-1,CASTVTSEYNEQFF
TRBV7-9,TRBJ1-6,CASSTYAGGNNSPLHF
TRBV6-6,TRBJ2-7,CASSYQPSGGYEQYF
TRBV7-8,TRBJ2-1,CASSLDGSYNEQFF
TRBV28,TRBJ1-5,CASSLGQGYRQPRHF
TRBV6-2/TRBV6-3,TRBJ2-7,CASIPTGASGRGLAF
TRBV10-3,TRBJ1-1,CAISELQIPLNTEAFF
TRBV20-1,TRBJ1-1,CSAIHEGFALGGAFF
TRBV19,TRBJ2-2,CASRDLGPGELFF
TRBV10-3,TRBJ2-2,CAINAGRGRNTGELFF
TRBV18,TRBJ2-1,CASSQSGRANNEQFF
TRBV28,TRBJ2-5,CASSSGHGGSQETQYF
TRBV13,TRBJ2-3,CASSYPSGDTQYF
TRBV7-8,TRBJ2-3,CASSSFLALLVLSTDTQYF
TRBV2,TRBJ2-1,CASSPSSGSSYNEQFF
TRBV29-1,TRBJ1-1,CSAEVSWATEAFF
TRBV7-9,TRBJ1-4,CASSHREFGEKLFF
TRBV21-1,TRBJ2-7,CASIPGQGFSYEQYF
TRBV28,TRBJ2-7,CASSSDSYEQYF
TRBV27,TRBJ2-2,CASSTRFRFTGELFF
TRBV7-9,TRBJ1-1,CASRTREGGGYTEAFF
TRBV20-1,TRBJ2-7,CSAQYPGRHYEQYF
TRBV2,TRBJ1-5,CASSDRQGDRNQPQHF
TRBV6-4,TRBJ1-3,CASSEARASGNTIYF
TRBV27,TRBJ2-1,CASSSPTRVSSYNEQFF
TRBV28,TRBJ2-1,CASSWGFNEQFF
TRBV28,TRBJ1-6,CASMGQGGSPLHF
TRBV28,TRBJ2-2,CASSSQGETGELFF
TRBV29-1,TRBJ1-2,CSVDEANYGYTF
TRBV28,TRBJ1-5,CASSLTGSYNQPQHF
TRBV19,TRBJ1-5,CAAAVNGNQPQHF
TRBV5-1,TRBJ2-7,CASSPGQNSYEQYF
TRBV7-9,TRBJ2-7,CASRLDPFYEQYF
TRBV20-1,TRBJ2-7,CSASFSGGGSYEQYF
TRBV5-1,TRBJ1-2,CASSSGAGRYGYTF
TRBV20-1,TRBJ2-3,CSAREVRGRSDTQYF
TRBV2,TRBJ2-5,CASRVRNSRGETQYF
TRBV13,TRBJ2-1,CASSSRLAGASYNEQFF
TRBV28,TRBJ2-7,CASSSPLLVAGEQYF
TRBV2,TRBJ1-3,CASSVPRTGNTIYF
TRBV27,TRBJ1-4,CASSSPREKLFF
TRBV11-2,TRBJ2-5,CASSLVIETQYF